This paragraph reports one TCR beta chain. Its matching antigen is unknown. Graves' hyperthyroidism without ophthalmopathy progression within 18 months was termed stable. The data derive from a study of T cells in Graves' hyperthyroidism and ophthalmopathy. Amplification of TCR beta CDR3 regions used RNA as the template. The TCR CDR3 first-round RT-PCR relied on the HTBI primer set. TCRdb used MiXCR to reprocess the multiplex PCR reads, holding one entry per CDR3 protein. The sample lists 300,000 to 450,000 distinct CDR3 sequences, approximately 25% occurring once. Study-level points and caveats: Most expanded thyroid clonotypes above 0.001 recurred in blood. Ophthalmopathy was separated from stable hyperthyroidism by a 13 V-J model. Progression to ophthalmopathy was predicted a median of 6.5 months early.

This clonotype originated in a man between 50 and 59 years old with Graves' hyperthyroidism. The sample taken for sequencing was blood.

CDR3 loop: CASSFYSEAFF. The CDR3 DNA is TGTGCCAGCAGTTTCTATAGTGAAGCTTTCTTT. The V and J genes are TRBV12-3 or TRBV12-4 and TRBJ1-1; no reliable D call. Trimming stripped 3 bases from V and 7 bases from J, with 6 bases between. This CDR3 spans 11 amino acids.